This T cell receptor beta chain was sequenced during a study of blood T cell repertoires in COVID-19 (TCRdb year 2020). Broadly, across the study: Collaborator samples came from the United States, Italy and Spain and covered acute and convalescent phases of COVID-19. The material from the prospective study consisted of cDNA or gDNA derived from T cells, B-cell-depleted T cells, or PBMCs. The dataset comprised deeply sampled blood TCRbeta repertoires from subjects exposed to, actively infected with, or recovered from COVID-19. The repertoires were made available in a free public database intended to serve as a resource for research on the immune response to SARS-CoV-2. Samples were obtained from the ongoing ImmuneRACE study (first 160 participants) and from 950 to 1,500 subjects provided by 6 global collaborators. Nearly every sample came with metadata listing a de-identified subject ID, COVID-19 status, age in years and sex. Where available, HLA class I and class II types were taken from metadata supplied by the sample provider and were not determined by assay-based typing. What the research found in general, with its limitations: How much clinical and demographic metadata was included differed by source and by participant, and the metadata was provided uncurated.

About this clone itself: There is no known antigen for this receptor. Base qualities were left out, and no much larger clone turns up one base away.

Based on the germline V gene, the CDR1 and CDR2 sequences are SGDLS and YYNGEE. From its cysteine to its phenylalanine, the CDR3 spans 15 amino acids. The sequence is cut down to CDR3 DNA, 45 bases in frame from base 1. V has 0 bases trimmed and J has 6 bases trimmed; junction bases matching no gene number 8. TCRbeta CDR3 regions were amplified from genomic DNA by means of the immunoSEQ Assay, a bias-controlled multiplex PCR. As for the authors' bioinformatics: Within the assay, amplification of reference gene primers was used to estimate how many nucleated cells each sample contained. Sequence reads were collapsed and filtered to measure the absolute abundance of every unique TCRbeta CDR3 rearrangement. Productive Simpson clonality was computed per sample as the square root of Simpson's diversity index over productive rearrangements. The table was pulled from immuneACCESS by TCRdb, which kept in-frame rearrangements only. Such tables lose some clones; where checked, under half of the loss comes from unresolved V genes, and the rest has no known cause. The V and J calls and clone size come from that table; D and trimming were worked out from the DNA. The sample yields more than 200,000 clones; roughly 80% were counted once. The top ten clones comprise over 9.5% of the sample.

Each collaborating institution followed its own protocols to collect whole blood in K2EDTA tubes. For TCRbeta analysis, collaborators shipped samples in one of three forms: frozen whole blood, isolated PBMCs, or DNA extracted from either of those sample types. The sequenced sample consisted of peripheral blood. The rearrangement combines TRBV9 with TRBJ1-1, with 7 bases matching TRBD1. This TCR was sampled from a woman older than 75 with acute or convalescent COVID-19. The CDR3 in this case is CASSVVPDRAAEAFF. The sequence in DNA is TGTGCCAGCAGCGTAGTCCCTGACAGGGCGGCTGAAGCTTTCTTT.